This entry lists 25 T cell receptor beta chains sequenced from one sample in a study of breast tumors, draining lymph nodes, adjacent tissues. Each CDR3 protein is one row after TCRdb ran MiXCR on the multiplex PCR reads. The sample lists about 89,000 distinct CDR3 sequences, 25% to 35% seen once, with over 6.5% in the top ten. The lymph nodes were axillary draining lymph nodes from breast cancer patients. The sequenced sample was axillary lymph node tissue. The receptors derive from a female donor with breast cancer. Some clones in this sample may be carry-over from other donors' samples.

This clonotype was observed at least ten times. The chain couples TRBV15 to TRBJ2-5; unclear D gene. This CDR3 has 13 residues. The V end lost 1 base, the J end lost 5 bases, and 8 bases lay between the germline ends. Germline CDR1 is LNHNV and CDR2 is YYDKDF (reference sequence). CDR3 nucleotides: TGTGCCACCAGCAGAGTAATGGGGGAGACCCAGTACTTC. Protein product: CATSRVMGETQYF.

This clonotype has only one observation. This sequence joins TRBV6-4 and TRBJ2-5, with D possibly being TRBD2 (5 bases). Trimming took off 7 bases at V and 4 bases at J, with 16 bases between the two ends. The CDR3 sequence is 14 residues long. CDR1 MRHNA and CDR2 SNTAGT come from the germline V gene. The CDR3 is CASIFGEIGETQYF. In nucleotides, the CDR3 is TGTGCCAGCATTTTTGGGGAGATAGGAGAGACCCAGTACTTC.

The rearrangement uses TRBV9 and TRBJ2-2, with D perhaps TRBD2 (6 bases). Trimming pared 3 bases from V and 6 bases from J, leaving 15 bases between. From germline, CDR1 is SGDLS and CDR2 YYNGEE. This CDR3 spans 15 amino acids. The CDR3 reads CASSDSGTRAGELFF. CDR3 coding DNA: TGTGCCAGCAGCGATTCCGGGACTCGAGCCGGGGAGCTGTTTTTT. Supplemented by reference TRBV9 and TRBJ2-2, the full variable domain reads DSGVTQTPKHLITATGQRVTLRCSPRSGDLSVYWYQQSLDQGLQFLIQYYNGEERAKGNILERFSAQQFPDLHSELNLSSLELGDSALYFCASSDSGTRAGELFFGEGSRLTVL.

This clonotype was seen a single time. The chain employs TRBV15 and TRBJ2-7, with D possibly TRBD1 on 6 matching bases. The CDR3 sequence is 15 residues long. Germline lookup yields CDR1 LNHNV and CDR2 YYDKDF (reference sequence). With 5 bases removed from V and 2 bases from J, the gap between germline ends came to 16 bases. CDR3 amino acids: CATSGGGKGPYEQYF. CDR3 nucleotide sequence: TGTGCCACCAGCGGGGGCGGCAAGGGCCCCTACGAGCAGTACTTC.

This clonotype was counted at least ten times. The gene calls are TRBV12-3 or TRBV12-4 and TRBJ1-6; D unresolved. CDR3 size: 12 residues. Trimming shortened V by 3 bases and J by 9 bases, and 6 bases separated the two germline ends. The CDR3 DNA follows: TGTGCCAGCAGTTTGAATATTTCACCCCTCCACTTT. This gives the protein CASSLNISPLHF.

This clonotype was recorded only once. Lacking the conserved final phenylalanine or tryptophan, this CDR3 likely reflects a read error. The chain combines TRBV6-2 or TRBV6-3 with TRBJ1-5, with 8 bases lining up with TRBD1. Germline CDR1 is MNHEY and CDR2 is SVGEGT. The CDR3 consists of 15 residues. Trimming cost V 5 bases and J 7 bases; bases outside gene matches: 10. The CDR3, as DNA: TGTGCCAGCAGTCTCCGAGGACAGGGAGGGCAGCCCCAGCATTCT. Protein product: CASSLRGQGGQPQHS.

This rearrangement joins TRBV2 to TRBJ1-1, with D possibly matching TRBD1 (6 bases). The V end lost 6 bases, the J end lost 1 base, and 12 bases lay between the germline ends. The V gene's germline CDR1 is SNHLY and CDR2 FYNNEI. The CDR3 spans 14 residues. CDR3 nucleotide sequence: TGTGCCAGCAGAGCGGGACACCCGAACACTGAAGCTTTCTTT. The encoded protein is CASRAGHPNTEAFF. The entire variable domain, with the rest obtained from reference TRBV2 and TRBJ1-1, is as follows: EPEVTQTPSHQVTQMGQEVILRCVPISNHLYFYWYRQILGQKVEFLVSFYNNEISEKSEIFDDQFSVERPDGSNFTLKIRSTKLEDSAMYFCASRAGHPNTEAFFGQGTRLTVV.

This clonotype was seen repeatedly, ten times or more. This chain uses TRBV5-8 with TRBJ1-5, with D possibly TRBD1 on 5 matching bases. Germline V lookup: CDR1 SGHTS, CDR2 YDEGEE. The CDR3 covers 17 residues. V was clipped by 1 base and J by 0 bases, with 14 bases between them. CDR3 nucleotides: TGTGCCAGCAGCTTGTCAGGGCAGACCTATAGCAATCAGCCCCAGCATTTT. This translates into CASSLSGQTYSNQPQHF.

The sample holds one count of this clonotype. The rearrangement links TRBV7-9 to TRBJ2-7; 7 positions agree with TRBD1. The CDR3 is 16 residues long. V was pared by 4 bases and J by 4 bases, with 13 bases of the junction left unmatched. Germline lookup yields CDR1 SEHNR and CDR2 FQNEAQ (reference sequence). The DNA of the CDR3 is TGTGCCAGCAGCTCCGATTTAGGGGGCAGGGGATACGAGCAGTACTTC. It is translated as CASSSDLGGRGYEQYF.

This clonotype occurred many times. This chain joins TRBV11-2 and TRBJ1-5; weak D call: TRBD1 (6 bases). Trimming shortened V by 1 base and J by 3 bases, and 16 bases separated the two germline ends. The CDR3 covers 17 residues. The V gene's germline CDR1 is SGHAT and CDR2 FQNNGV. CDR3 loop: CASSLGGAGEDNQPQHF. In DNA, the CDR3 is TGTGCCAGCAGCTTAGGCGGGGCAGGGGAGGACAATCAGCCCCAGCATTTT.

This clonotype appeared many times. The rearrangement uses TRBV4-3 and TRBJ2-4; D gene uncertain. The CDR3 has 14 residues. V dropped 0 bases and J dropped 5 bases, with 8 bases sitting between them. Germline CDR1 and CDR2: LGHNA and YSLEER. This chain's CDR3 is CASSQDIAENIQYF. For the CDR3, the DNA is TGCGCCAGCAGCCAAGATATCGCGGAAAACATTCAGTACTTC.

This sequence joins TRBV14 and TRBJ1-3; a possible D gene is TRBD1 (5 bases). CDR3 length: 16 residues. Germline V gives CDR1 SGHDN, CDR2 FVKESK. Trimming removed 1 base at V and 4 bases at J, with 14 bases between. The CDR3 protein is CASSQVGGGEGNTIYF. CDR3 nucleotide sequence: TGTGCCAGCAGCCAAGTGGGGGGAGGAGAGGGAAACACCATATATTTT.

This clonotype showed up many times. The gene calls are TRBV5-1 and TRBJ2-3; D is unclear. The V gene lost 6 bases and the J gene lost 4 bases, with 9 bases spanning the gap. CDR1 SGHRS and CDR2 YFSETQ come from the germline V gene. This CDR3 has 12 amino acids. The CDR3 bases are TGCGCCAGCAATTCACAATCAGATACGCAGTATTTT. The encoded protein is CASNSQSDTQYF.

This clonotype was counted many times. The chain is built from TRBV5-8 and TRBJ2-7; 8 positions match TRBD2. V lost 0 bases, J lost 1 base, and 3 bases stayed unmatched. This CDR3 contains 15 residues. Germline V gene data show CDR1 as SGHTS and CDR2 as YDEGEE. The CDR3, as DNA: TGTGCCAGCAGCTTGGGGGGCGGGAGGTCCTACGAGCAGTACTTC. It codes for CASSLGGGRSYEQYF.

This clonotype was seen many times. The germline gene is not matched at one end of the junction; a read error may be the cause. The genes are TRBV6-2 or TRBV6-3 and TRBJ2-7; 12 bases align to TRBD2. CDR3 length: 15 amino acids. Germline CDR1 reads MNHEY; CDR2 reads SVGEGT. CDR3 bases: TGTGTCAGCAGTCACAGACTAGCGGGAGTTTACGAGCAGTACTTC. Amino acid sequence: CVSSHRLAGVYEQYF.

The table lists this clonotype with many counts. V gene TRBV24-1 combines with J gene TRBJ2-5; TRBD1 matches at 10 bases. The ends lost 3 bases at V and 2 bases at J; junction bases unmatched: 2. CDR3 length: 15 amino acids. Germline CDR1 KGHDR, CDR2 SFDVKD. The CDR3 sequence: CATSDPGQGQETQYF. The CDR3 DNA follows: TGTGCCACCAGTGATCCGGGACAGGGGCAAGAGACCCAGTACTTC.

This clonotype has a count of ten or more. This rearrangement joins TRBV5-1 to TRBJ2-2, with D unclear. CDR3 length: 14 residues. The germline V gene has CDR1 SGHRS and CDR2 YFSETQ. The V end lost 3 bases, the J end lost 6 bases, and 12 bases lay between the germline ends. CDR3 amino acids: CASSSGSSPGELFF. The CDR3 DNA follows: TGCGCCAGCAGCTCGGGCAGTAGTCCCGGGGAGCTGTTTTTT.

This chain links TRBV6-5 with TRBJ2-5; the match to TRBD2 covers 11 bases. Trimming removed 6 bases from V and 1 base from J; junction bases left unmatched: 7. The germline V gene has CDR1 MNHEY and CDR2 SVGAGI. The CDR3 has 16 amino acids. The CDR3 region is CASSHAGTSGQETQYF. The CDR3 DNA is TGTGCCAGCAGCCACGCCGGGACTAGCGGCCAAGAGACCCAGTACTTC.

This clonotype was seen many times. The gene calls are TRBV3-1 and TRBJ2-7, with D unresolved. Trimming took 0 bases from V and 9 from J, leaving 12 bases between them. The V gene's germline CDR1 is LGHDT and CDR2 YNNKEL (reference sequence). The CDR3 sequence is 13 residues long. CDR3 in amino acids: CASSQDPFPGQYF. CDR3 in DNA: TGTGCCAGCAGCCAAGACCCCTTTCCAGGGCAGTACTTC.

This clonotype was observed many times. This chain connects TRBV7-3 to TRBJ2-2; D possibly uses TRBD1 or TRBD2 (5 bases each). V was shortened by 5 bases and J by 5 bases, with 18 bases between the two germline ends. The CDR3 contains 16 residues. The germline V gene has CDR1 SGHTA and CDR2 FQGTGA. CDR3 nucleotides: TGTGCCAGCAGCACGACCGGGACGGGCATAACCGGGGAGCTGTTTTTT. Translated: CASSTTGTGITGELFF.

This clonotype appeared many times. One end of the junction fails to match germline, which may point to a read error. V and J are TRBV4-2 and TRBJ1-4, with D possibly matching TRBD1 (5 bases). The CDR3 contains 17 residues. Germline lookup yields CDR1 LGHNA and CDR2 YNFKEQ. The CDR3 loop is CASSQEDTFRTNEKLFF. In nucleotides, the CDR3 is TGTGCCAGCAGCCAAGAGGACACTTTCCGAACTAATGAAAAGCTGTTTTTT.

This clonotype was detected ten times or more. CDR3 loop: CASSFLNYGYTF. In DNA, the CDR3 is TGTGCCAGCAGTTTCCTTAACTATGGCTACACCTTC. The chain carries TRBV28 and TRBJ1-2; D remains unclear. V was cut by 3 bases and J by 1 base, with 3 bases left in between. CDR1 and CDR2 (germline): MDHEN, SYDVKM. The CDR3 has 12 residues.

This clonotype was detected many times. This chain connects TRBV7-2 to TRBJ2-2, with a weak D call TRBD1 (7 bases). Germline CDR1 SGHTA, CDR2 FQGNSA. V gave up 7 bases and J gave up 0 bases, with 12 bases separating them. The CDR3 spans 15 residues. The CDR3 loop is CASKEGQTNTGELFF. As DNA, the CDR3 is TGTGCCAGCAAGGAGGGACAGACGAACACCGGGGAGCTGTTTTTT.

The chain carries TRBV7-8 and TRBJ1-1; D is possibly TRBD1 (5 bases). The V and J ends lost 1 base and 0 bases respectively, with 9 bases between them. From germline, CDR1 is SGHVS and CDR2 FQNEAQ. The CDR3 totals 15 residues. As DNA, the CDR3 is TGTGCCAGCAGCTTAGGACAGTACATGAACACTGAAGCTTTCTTT. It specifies CASSLGQYMNTEAFF.

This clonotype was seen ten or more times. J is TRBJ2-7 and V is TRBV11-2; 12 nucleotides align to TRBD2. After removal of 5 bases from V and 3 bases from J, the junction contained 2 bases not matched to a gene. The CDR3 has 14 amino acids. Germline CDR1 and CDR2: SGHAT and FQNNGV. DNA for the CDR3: TGTGCCAGCAGCCTACTAGCGGGAGGCTACGAGCAGTACTTC. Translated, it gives CASSLLAGGYEQYF.